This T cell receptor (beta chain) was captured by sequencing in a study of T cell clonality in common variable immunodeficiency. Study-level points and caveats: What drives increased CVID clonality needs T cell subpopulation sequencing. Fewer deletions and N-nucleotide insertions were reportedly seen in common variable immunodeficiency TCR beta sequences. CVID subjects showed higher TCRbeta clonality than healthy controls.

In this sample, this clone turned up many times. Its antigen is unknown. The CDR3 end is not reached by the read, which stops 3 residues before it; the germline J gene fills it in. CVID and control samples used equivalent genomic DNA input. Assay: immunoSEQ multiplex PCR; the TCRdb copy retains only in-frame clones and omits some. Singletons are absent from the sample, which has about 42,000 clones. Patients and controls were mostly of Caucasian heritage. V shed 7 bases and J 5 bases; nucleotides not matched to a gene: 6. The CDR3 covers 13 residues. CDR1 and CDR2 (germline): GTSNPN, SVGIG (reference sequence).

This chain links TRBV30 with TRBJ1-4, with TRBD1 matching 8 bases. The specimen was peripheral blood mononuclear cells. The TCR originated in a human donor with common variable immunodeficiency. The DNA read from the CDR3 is TGTGCCTTGCGGACAGGGAGAAATGAAAAA. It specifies CALRTGRNEK. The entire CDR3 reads CALRTGRNEKLFF. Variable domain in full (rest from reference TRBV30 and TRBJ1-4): SQTIHQWPATLVQPVGSPLSLECTVEGTSNPNLYWYRQAAGRGLQLLFYSVGIGQISSEVPQNLSASRPQDRQFILSSKKLLLSDSGFYLCALRTGRNEKLFFGSGTQLSVL.